These T cell receptor beta chains were read from a single sample in a study of control samples from healthy donors and cancer patients. Libraries were prepared by immunoSEQ multiplex PCR; TCRdb keeps only in-frame clonotypes and omits some of them. The sample has under 200,000 clones, roughly 89% seen once. Sequenced: blood. These receptor sequences come from a woman in her thirties in good health. Both conserved end residues are part of each CDR3. The order of the fields is V gene, clone size, D gene, J gene, CDR3 DNA, CDR3 protein. D genes are given only for firm matches. Clone size, where shown, is once, few, many, or a class for clones that have expanded.

TRBV28,once,TRBD2,TRBJ2-1,TGTGCCAGCAGTTTAAGCGGGAGGAAAAATGAGCAGTTCTTC,CASSLSGRKNEQFF
TRBV5-1,NA,NA,TRBJ2-7,TGCGCCAGCAGCTTGGTCGGCTACGAGCAGTACTTC,CASSLVGYEQYF
TRBV28,NA,NA,TRBJ1-1,TGTGCCAGCAGTTTTGTAAACACTGAAGCTTTCTTT,CASSFVNTEAFF
TRBV6-6,NA,TRBD2,TRBJ2-3,TGTGCCAGCAGCCTAGCGGGGGCCATCACAGATACGCAGTATTTT,CASSLAGAITDTQYF
TRBV7-3,NA,TRBD2,TRBJ2-7,TGTGCCAGCAGCTTAGCGGGGGGCTACGAGCAGTACTTC,CASSLAGGYEQYF
TRBV2,NA,NA,TRBJ1-5,TGTGCCAGCAGTGGAGGGAGCAATCAGCCCCAGCATTTT,CASSGGSNQPQHF
TRBV5-4,NA,TRBD1,TRBJ2-7,TGTGCCAGCAGCACGCGGGACAGGGGAAACGAGCAGTACTTC,CASSTRDRGNEQYF
TRBV15,NA,NA,TRBJ1-5,TGTGCCACCAGCAGAGAGGGCGGCAATCAGCCCCAGCATTTT,CATSREGGNQPQHF
TRBV6-5,NA,TRBD1,TRBJ1-6,TGTGCCAGCAGTTACGGGCAGGGGGACTCACCCCTCCACTTT,CASSYGQGDSPLHF
TRBV25-1,NA,TRBD1,TRBJ1-1,TGTGCCAGCAGTGGGACAGGGCCTGAAGCTTTCTTT,CASSGTGPEAFF
TRBV29-1,NA,NA,TRBJ2-7,TGCAGCGTTATACAGAACTCCTACGAGCAGTACTTC,CSVIQNSYEQYF
TRBV5-1,NA,NA,TRBJ1-2,TGCGCCAGCAGCTTAGGGGTCTCCTATGGCTACACCTTC,CASSLGVSYGYTF
TRBV7-9,once,NA,TRBJ2-3,TGTGCCAGCAGCTTAACCGGGAGTGCAGATACGCAGTATTTT,CASSLTGSADTQYF
TRBV11-2,NA,TRBD1,TRBJ1-3,TGTGCCAGCAGCTTAGCACGGACAGGTTCTGGAAACACCATATATTTT,CASSLARTGSGNTIYF
TRBV6-5,NA,NA,TRBJ1-1,TGTGCCAGCAGTTACGGTGCGTACACTGAAGCTTTCTTT,CASSYGAYTEAFF
TRBV12-3/TRBV12-4,NA,NA,TRBJ1-6,TGTGCCAGCAGTCAAACGTGGAATTCACCCCTCCACTTT,CASSQTWNSPLHF
TRBV5-1,NA,NA,TRBJ1-4,TGCGCCAGCAGCTTGGTTGGACGGATTAATGAAAAACTGTTTTTT,CASSLVGRINEKLFF
TRBV23-1,NA,NA,TRBJ2-2,TGCGCCAGCACAGTCCTGACCGGGGAGCTGTTTTTT,CASTVLTGELFF
TRBV6-4,NA,TRBD2,TRBJ2-4,TGTGCCAGCAGTGAGACTAGCGGAGCAGGGGACATTCAGTACTTC,CASSETSGAGDIQYF
TRBV24-1,NA,TRBD1,TRBJ2-3,TGTGCCACCAGCCTGGGACAGGGCACAGATACGCAGTATTTT,CATSLGQGTDTQYF
TRBV2,NA,TRBD1,TRBJ1-4,TGTGCCAGCAGCGGACAGGGTTATGAAAAACTGTTTTTT,CASSGQGYEKLFF
TRBV20-1,NA,NA,TRBJ1-1,TGCAGTGCTAGTTTTCCAGGGACTGAAGCTTTCTTT,CSASFPGTEAFF
TRBV27,NA,NA,TRBJ2-3,TGTGCCAGCAGTTTAGCCAGACCAGATACGCAGTATTTT,CASSLARPDTQYF
TRBV6-2/TRBV6-3,NA,NA,TRBJ2-7,TGTGCCAGCAGCCCCGGGACGTTTTCCTACGAGCAGTACTTC,CASSPGTFSYEQYF
TRBV3-1/TRBV3-2,NA,NA,TRBJ1-6,TGTGCCAGCAGCCAAGATCTCCGGAATTCACCCCTCCACTTT,CASSQDLRNSPLHF
TRBV7-2,NA,TRBD1,TRBJ1-1,TGTGCCAGCAGCCCTACAGGGGCGGTTGAAGCTTTCTTT,CASSPTGAVEAFF
TRBV6-2/TRBV6-3,NA,TRBD2,TRBJ2-7,TGTGCCAGCAGTGACACGGGACTAGCGAATTCCTACGAGCAGTACTTC,CASSDTGLANSYEQYF
TRBV11-2,few,TRBD1,TRBJ2-2,TGTGCCAGCAGCTTCAAGGGACAGGGAATCACCGGGGAGCTGTTTTTT,CASSFKGQGITGELFF
TRBV5-1,once,TRBD1,TRBJ2-2,TGCGCCAGCAGGAGACAGGGGGACACCGGGGAGCTGTTTTTT,CASRRQGDTGELFF
TRBV3-1/TRBV3-2,NA,NA,TRBJ2-1,TGTGCCAGCAGCCAAGATATCGGAGGGTGGAATGAGCAGTTCTTC,CASSQDIGGWNEQFF
TRBV5-1,NA,TRBD2,TRBJ2-5,TGCGCCAGCAGCTTGGTGCCCGCGGGAGGGGGTGAGACCCAGTACTTC,CASSLVPAGGGETQYF
TRBV27,NA,TRBD2,TRBJ2-3,TGTGCCAGCAGTTTGCTCCAGCGGGAGAAGAGATATACGCAGTATTTT,CASSLLQREKRYTQYF
TRBV4-1,NA,TRBD1,TRBJ1-5,TGCGCCAGCAGCCAAGTTACAGGGGGGAGCAATCAGCCCCAGCATTTT,CASSQVTGGSNQPQHF
TRBV13,NA,TRBD1,TRBJ1-2,TGTGCCAGCAGCTTAGCAGGGGGCGCGGGGGGGGGCTACACCTTC,CASSLAGGAGGGYTF
TRBV5-4,NA,NA,TRBJ2-1,TGTGCCAGCAGCTTCTGGCGGAGCTACAATGAGCAGTTCTTC,CASSFWRSYNEQFF
TRBV5-1,NA,TRBD2,TRBJ2-5,TGCGCCAGCAGCTTGGCGGGGGGGGAGACCCAGTACTTC,CASSLAGGETQYF
TRBV5-1,NA,NA,TRBJ1-1,TGCGCCAGCAGCGGCGGACGGGGCGGGGCTGAAGCTTTCTTT,CASSGGRGGAEAFF
TRBV5-1,NA,TRBD1,TRBJ1-1,TGCGCCAGCAGCCAAAGGACAGGGGGGAACACTGAAGCTTTCTTT,CASSQRTGGNTEAFF
TRBV10-2,once,NA,TRBJ2-7,TGCGCCAGCAGTGAGGGCAGCTCCTACGAGCAGTACTTC,CASSEGSSYEQYF
TRBV27,NA,NA,TRBJ1-6,TGTGCCAGCAGTTTAGGTGGGGGCATCTATAATTCACCCCTCCACTTT,CASSLGGGIYNSPLHF
TRBV12-3/TRBV12-4,NA,TRBD1,TRBJ2-5,TGTGCCAGCAGCCCTGACAGGGTAGAGACCCAGTACTTC,CASSPDRVETQYF
TRBV12-3/TRBV12-4,once,NA,TRBJ2-7,TGTGCCAGCAGCCCTCGGGACTACGAGCAGTACTTC,CASSPRDYEQYF
TRBV6-4,NA,NA,TRBJ1-1,TGTGCCAGCAGTGACTCGAGCGACAGCACTGAAGCTTTCTTT,CASSDSSDSTEAFF
TRBV19,NA,NA,TRBJ2-5,TGTGCCAGTAGTATTGGCAGGGGTCAAGAGACCCAGTACTTC,CASSIGRGQETQYF
TRBV7-6,NA,NA,TRBJ1-3,TGTGCCAGCAGCTTAGACAGGAGCTCTGGAAACACCATATATTTT,CASSLDRSSGNTIYF
TRBV28,NA,NA,TRBJ1-3,TGTGCCAGCAGCGTCGCAGGCAGCTCTGGAAACACCATATATTTT,CASSVAGSSGNTIYF
TRBV28,NA,TRBD1,TRBJ1-4,TGTGCCAGCAGTTTGCGACAGGGAGAAAAACTGTTTTTT,CASSLRQGEKLFF
TRBV9,NA,NA,TRBJ2-3,TGTGCCAGCAGCGTAGTCGAGGGCATAGATACGCAGTATTTT,CASSVVEGIDTQYF